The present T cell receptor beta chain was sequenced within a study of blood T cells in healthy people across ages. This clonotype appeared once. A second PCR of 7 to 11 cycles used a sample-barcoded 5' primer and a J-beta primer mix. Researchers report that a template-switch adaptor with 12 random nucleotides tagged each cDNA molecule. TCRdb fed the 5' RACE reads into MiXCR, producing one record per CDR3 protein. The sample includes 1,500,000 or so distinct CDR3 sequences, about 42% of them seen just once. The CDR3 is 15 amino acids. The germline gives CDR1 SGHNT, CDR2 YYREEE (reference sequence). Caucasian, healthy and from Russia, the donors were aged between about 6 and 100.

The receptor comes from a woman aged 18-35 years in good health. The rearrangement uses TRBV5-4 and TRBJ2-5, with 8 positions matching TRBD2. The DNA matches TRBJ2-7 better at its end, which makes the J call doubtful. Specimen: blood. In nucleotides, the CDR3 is TGTGCCAGCAGCTTCCTAGCGGGCCGAGGAAACGAGCAGTACTTC. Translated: CASSFLAGRGNEQYF.